The 10 T cell receptor beta chains below were found in one sample sequenced in a study of OX40 agonist ivuxolimab in advanced cancers. The table came from immunoSEQ multiplex PCR; TCRdb's copy has only in-frame clones and leaves some out. The sample includes about 27,000 clones, more than 60% of them seen just once. The sample was CD4+ or CD8+ T cells sorted from blood, taken in a trial of the OX40 agonist ivuxolimab. The receptors here all came from an adult with an advanced solid tumor such as melanoma, head and neck, liver or kidney cancer.

The chain carries TRBV9 and TRBJ2-5, with D tentatively TRBD1 or TRBD2 (5 bases each). Germline CDR1 is SGDLS and CDR2 is YYNGEE. The CDR3 runs 14 residues. Trimming stripped 3 bases from V and 5 bases from J, with 14 bases between. DNA for the CDR3: TGTGCCAGCAGCGCCGGGGTAGGGGTGGAGACCCAGTACTTC. Translated, it gives CASSAGVGVETQYF.

This clone was picked up a small number of times. The rearrangement uses TRBV4-1 and TRBJ1-6; D unclear. The V end lost 1 base, the J end lost 7 bases, and 11 bases lay between the germline ends. CDR1 MGHRA and CDR2 YSYEKL come from the germline V gene. The CDR3 contains 15 residues. This chain's CDR3 is CASSQGRELNSPLHF. CDR3 DNA: TGCGCCAGCAGCCAAGGGAGGGAACTAAATTCACCCCTCCACTTT.

The V and J genes are TRBV5-4 and TRBJ2-4; 12 bases agree with TRBD1. Germline CDR1 is SGHNT and CDR2 is YYREEE (reference sequence). Trimming at V came to 4 bases and at J to 8 bases, leaving 7 bases not matched to a gene. This CDR3 is 15 amino acids long. In nucleotides, the CDR3 is TGTGCCAGCAGCCCAGCGGGACAGGGGGCAGACATTCAGTACTTC. This encodes CASSPAGQGADIQYF.

The chain employs TRBV28 and TRBJ1-1; D not resolved. The CDR3 is 15 amino acids. In germline, CDR1 is MDHEN, CDR2 SYDVKM. Trimming took 2 bases from V and 1 from J, leaving 11 bases between them. The CDR3 DNA reads TGTGCCAGCAGTTTAGTTTCGGGTCAGAACACTGAAGCTTTCTTT. This codes for CASSLVSGQNTEAFF.

The rearrangement joins TRBV28 to TRBJ2-5; D call uncertain. Germline values: CDR1 MDHEN, CDR2 SYDVKM. V shed 3 bases and J shed 5 bases, with 7 bases lying between them. CDR3 length: 12 residues. The CDR3 sequence is CASSFFGETQYF. The CDR3 DNA follows: TGTGCCAGCAGTTTTTTTGGGGAGACCCAGTACTTC.

The rearrangement links TRBV5-1 to TRBJ2-2, with TRBD1 identical over 8 bases. The CDR3 contains 16 residues. Unmatched junction bases numbered 3, after V lost 1 base and J lost 1 base. Germline V gene lookup returns CDR1 SGHRS and CDR2 YFSETQ. CDR3 coding DNA: TGCGCCAGCAGCTTGAGAACAGGGGGGAACACCGGGGAGCTGTTTTTT. Protein: CASSLRTGGNTGELFF.

This chain uses TRBV6-7 with TRBJ2-7; perhaps TRBD1 as D (5 bases). TRBV6-7 is recorded as an ORF, its role being uncertain. This CDR3 has 18 amino acids. Trimming cost V 0 bases and J 2 bases, with 20 bases left between them. DNA of the CDR3: TGTGCCAGCAGTTACTCGAAGGTAGTGCAGGCGGACACCTACGAGCAGTACTTC. It is translated as CASSYSKVVQADTYEQYF.

The rearrangement uses TRBV6-4 and TRBJ1-2; D not certain. Germline CDR1 MRHNA, CDR2 SNTAGT. The CDR3 covers 13 residues. V dropped 3 bases and J dropped 7 bases, with 12 bases sitting between them. The CDR3 sequence: CASSEKPFGGYTF. The DNA for the CDR3 is TGTGCCAGCAGTGAGAAGCCTTTTGGTGGCTACACCTTC.

The chain combines TRBV6-5 with TRBJ1-1, with 9 bases matching TRBD1. The CDR3 consists of 15 residues. Trimming cost V 5 bases and J 5 bases; bases outside gene matches: 9. Germline V gives CDR1 MNHEY, CDR2 SVGAGI. Here the CDR3 DNA reads TGTGCCAGCAGTCGTCCGGGACAGGGAATAACTGAAGCTTTCTTT. This encodes CASSRPGQGITEAFF.

The rearrangement links TRBV9 to TRBJ1-2, with D unclear. The CDR3 covers 11 residues. Per germline, CDR1 SGDLS and CDR2 YYNGEE. Trimming left V 6 bases short and J 6 bases short, with 9 bases between. The DNA of the CDR3 is TGTGCCAGCACCGCGGGAGATGGCTACACCTTC. It is translated as CASTAGDGYTF.